The 7 T cell receptor beta chains in this list originate from one sample, sequenced in a study of cytomegalovirus exposure and HLA in healthy donors (TCRdb year 2017). Library generation was performed with the immunoSEQ multiplex PCR assay. For the multiplex PCR, a mixture combining 60 forward primers for TCR Vbeta segments and 13 reverse primers for TCR Jbeta segments was used. The table comes from immuneACCESS by way of TCRdb, which keeps in-frame sequences with V and J called. Part of the clones is missing from these tables; in studies checked, under half for an unresolved V gene and the rest for unknown reasons. The table for this sample lists about 160,000 clones; around 77% of them were counted only once. Around 1% of the sample lies in the top ten. The sequencing sample was made of PBMCs. These receptor sequences come from a woman aged 40 to 50 in good health and CMV-seronegative.

The V and J genes are TRBV6-6 and TRBJ1-2; D perhaps matches TRBD1 (6 bases). Germline V lookup: CDR1 MNHNY, CDR2 SVGAGI (reference sequence). This CDR3 is built from 14 residues. V lost 2 bases and J lost 4, with 11 bases in between. The CDR3 protein is CASSYGSGVYGYTF. The CDR3 coding sequence is TGTGCCAGCAGTTACGGCTCAGGGGTCTATGGCTACACCTTC.

This sequence joins TRBV7-9 and TRBJ2-5; D is perhaps TRBD1 (5 bases). Germline V gene sequence: CDR1 SEHNR, CDR2 FQNEAQ (reference sequence). V lost 6 bases and J 0 bases, leaving 11 bases between the germline ends. The CDR3 runs to 14 residues. In DNA, the CDR3 is TGTGCCAGCAGTCAGGGATTTCACCAAGAGACCCAGTACTTC. Translated, it gives CASSQGFHQETQYF.

In DNA, the CDR3 is TGTGCCTGGAGTAAAGACAGGGGAGTAGGGACTGAAGCTTTCTTT. It codes for CAWSKDRGVGTEAFF. This sequence joins TRBV30 and TRBJ1-1; 8 bases map to TRBD1. The CDR3 runs to 15 residues. CDR1 is GTSNPN and CDR2 is SVGIG in the germline V gene (reference sequence). The V gene end was trimmed by 2 bases and the J gene end by 5 bases; junction bases not matched to a gene: 10.

The rearrangement joins TRBV7-3 to TRBJ2-1; perhaps TRBD2 as D (5 bases). This CDR3 region has 16 residues. V was clipped by 1 base and J by 0 bases, with 10 bases between them. Germline V CDR1 and CDR2: SGHTA, FQGTGA. The CDR3 spells CASSLNAGSSYNEQFF. The CDR3 DNA reads as TGTGCCAGCAGCTTAAACGCGGGTAGCTCCTACAATGAGCAGTTCTTC. Complete variable domain (other parts from reference TRBV7-3 and TRBJ2-1): GAGVSQTPSNKVTEKGKYVELRCDPISGHTALYWYRQSLGQGPEFLIYFQGTGAADDSGLPNDRFFAVRPEGSVSTLKIQRTERGDSAVYLCASSLNAGSSYNEQFFGPGTRLTVL.

This clone was counted a few times. This chain links TRBV30 with TRBJ2-7, with D possibly matching TRBD2 (6 bases). Germline V gives CDR1 GTSNPN, CDR2 SVGIG (reference sequence). This CDR3 has 11 amino acids. V lost 2 bases and J 9 bases, leaving 11 bases between the germline ends. CDR3 sequence: CAWSMGDLQYF. The CDR3 DNA reads TGTGCCTGGAGTATGGGGGACTTGCAGTACTTC.

This rearrangement joins TRBV5-4 to TRBJ1-1; TRBD1 might be the D (6 bases). The germline V gene has CDR1 SGHNT and CDR2 YYREEE (reference sequence). The CDR3 spans 14 residues. The germline V and J ends were trimmed by 4 bases and 3 bases, with 13 bases remaining between them. In DNA form, the CDR3 reads TGTGCCAGCAGCCTAGAGGGGGGGTACACTGAAGCTTTCTTT. As protein: CASSLEGGYTEAFF.

The gene calls are TRBV19 and TRBJ2-1; TRBD2 matches 16 bases. The CDR3 spans 16 residues. Germline loops: CDR1 LNHDA, CDR2 SQIVND (reference sequence). The ends lost 4 bases at V and 10 bases at J; junction bases unmatched: 7. In DNA, the CDR3 is TGTGCCAGTAGTAGGGGACTAGCGGGAGGGCCGGGAGAGCAGTTCTTC. It translates to CASSRGLAGGPGEQFF.